These 2 T cell receptor beta chains were sequenced from one sample in a study of preoperative IRX-2 immunotherapy in early breast cancer. Stated treatment: preoperative locoregional IRX-2 cytokine immunotherapy. Libraries were prepared by immunoSEQ multiplex PCR; TCRdb keeps only in-frame clonotypes and omits some of them. The data show 20,000 to 30,000 clones, 70% to 90% seen once. Specimen: lymph node tissue, collected after IRX-2 immunotherapy. These receptors were collected from a human donor with breast cancer.

The chain is built from TRBV10-2 and TRBJ2-3; the match to TRBD2 covers 7 bases. V was pared by 8 bases and J by 6 bases, with 8 bases of the junction left unmatched. From germline, CDR1 is WSHSY and CDR2 SAAADI. The CDR3 extends over 13 amino acids. In DNA, the CDR3 is TGCGCCAGCTCCACCGCGGGGGAGGATACGCAGTATTTT. This encodes CASSTAGEDTQYF.

The chain has TRBV6-8 and TRBJ1-2; D is uncertain. The CDR3 extends over 13 amino acids. V lost 11 bases to trimming and J lost 2 bases, with 15 bases between them. Germline CDR1 MNHGY, CDR2 SAAAGT. This chain's CDR3 is CAVEGGGNYGYTF. The CDR3 DNA is TGTGCCGTAGAGGGAGGTGGGAACTATGGCTACACCTTC.